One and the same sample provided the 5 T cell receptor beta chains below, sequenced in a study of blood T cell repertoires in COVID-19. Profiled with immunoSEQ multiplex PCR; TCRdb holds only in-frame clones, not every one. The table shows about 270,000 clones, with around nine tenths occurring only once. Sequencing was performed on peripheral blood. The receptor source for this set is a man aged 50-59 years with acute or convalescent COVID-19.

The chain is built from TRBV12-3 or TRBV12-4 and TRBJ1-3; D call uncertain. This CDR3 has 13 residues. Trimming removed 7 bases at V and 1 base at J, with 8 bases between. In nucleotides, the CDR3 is TGTGCCAGCACTGCGATGTCTGGAAACACCATATATTTT. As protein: CASTAMSGNTIYF.

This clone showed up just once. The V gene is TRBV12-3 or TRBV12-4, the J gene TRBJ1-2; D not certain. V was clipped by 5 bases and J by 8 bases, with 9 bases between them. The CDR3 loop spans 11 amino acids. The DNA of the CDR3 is TGTGCCAGCAGTACCCGGGGAGGCTACACCTTC. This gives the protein CASSTRGGYTF.

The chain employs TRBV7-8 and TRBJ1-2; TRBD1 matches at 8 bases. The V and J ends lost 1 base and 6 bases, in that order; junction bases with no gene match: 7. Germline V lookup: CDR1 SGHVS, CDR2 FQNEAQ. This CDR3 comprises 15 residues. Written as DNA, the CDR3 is TGTGCCAGCAGCTTAGTAGCTGCAGGGGGCAATGGCTACACCTTC. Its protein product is CASSLVAAGGNGYTF.

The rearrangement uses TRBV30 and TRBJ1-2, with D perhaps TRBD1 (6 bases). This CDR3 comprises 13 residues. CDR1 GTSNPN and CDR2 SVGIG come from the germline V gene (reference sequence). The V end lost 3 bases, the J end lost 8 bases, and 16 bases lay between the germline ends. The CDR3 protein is CAWSGTLQGGYTF. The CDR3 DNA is TGTGCCTGGAGCGGGACATTGCAGGGCGGCTACACCTTC.

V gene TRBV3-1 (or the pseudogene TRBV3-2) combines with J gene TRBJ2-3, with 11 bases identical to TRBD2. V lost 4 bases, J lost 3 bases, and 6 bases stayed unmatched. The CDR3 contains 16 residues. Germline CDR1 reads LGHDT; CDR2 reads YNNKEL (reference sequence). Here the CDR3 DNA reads TGTGCCAGCAGCCGAGAACTAGCGGGGGCAACAGATACGCAGTATTTT. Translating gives CASSRELAGATDTQYF.